This entry describes one TCR beta chain. No antigen is known for it. The source of the sample is a study of radiation and T cells in renal cell carcinoma. Germline CDR1 is SGHAT and CDR2 is FQNNGV. Trimming took off 3 bases at V and 8 bases at J, with 14 bases between the two ends. This CDR3 has 14 amino acids. Findings and caveats of the study: Dominant CDR3 motifs occupied more repertoire in irradiated than control tumors. Top tumor clonotypes rose in blood 2 weeks post-radiation, then contracted. No pretreatment tumor biopsies were available for baseline clonotypes.

Treatment defined: 15 Gy SBRT to primary tumor, nephrectomy 4 weeks later. Clear cell pathology was present in this patient's renal cell carcinoma. Generated by immunoSEQ multiplex PCR, the TCRdb table keeps only in-frame clones and is missing some. The sample has 20,000 or so clones; less than 65% are singletons. This specimen was tumor tissue, taken from a patient whose treatment included radiotherapy and nephrectomy. The J gene is TRBJ2-1, the V gene TRBV11-2; no reliable D call. The receptor comes from a man between 50 and 59 years old with renal cell carcinoma. CDR3 sequence (DNA): TGTGCCAGCAGCTTTGGTACAGACTCCTATGAGCAGTTCTTC. The encoded protein is CASSFGTDSYEQFF.